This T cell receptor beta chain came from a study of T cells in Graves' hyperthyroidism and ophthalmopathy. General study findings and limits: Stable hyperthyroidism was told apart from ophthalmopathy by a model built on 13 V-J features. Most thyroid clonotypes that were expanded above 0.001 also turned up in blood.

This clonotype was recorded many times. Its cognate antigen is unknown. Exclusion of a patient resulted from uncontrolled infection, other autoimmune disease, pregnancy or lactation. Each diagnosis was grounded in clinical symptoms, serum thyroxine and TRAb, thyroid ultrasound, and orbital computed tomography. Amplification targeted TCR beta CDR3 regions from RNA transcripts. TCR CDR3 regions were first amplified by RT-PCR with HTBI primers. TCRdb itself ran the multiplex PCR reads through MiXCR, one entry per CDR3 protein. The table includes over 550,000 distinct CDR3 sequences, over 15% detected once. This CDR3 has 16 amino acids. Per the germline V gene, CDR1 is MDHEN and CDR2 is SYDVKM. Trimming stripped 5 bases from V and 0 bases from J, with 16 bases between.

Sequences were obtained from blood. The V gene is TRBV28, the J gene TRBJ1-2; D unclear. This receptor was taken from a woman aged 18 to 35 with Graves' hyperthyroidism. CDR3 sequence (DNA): TGTGCCAGCAGTCAGTACCAGGCACCGGCTAACTATGGCTACACCTTC. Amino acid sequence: CASSQYQAPANYGYTF.